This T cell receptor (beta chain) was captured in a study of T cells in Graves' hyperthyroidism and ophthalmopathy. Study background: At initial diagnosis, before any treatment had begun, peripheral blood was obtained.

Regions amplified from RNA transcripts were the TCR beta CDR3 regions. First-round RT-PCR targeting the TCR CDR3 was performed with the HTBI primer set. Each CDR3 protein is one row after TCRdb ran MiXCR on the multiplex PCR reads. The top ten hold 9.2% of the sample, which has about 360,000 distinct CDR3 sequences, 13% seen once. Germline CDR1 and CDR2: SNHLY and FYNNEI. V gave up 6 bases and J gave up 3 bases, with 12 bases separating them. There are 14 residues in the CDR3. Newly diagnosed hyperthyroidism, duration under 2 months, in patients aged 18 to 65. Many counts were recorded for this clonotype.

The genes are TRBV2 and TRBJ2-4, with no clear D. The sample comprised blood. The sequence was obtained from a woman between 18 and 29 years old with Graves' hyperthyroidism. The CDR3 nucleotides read TGTGCCAGCAGCGATTCTGGCTACAAAAACATTCAGTACTTC. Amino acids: CASSDSGYKNIQYF.